This TCR beta chain was sequenced in a study of cytomegalovirus exposure and HLA in healthy donors. General study points: Reported findings show TCR beta sequences accurately forecast HLA-A and HLA-B alleles in most subjects. It was about 150 TCR beta chains that were listed as cytomegalovirus-associated. Some highly shared sequence variants likely arose as a pipeline artifact.

Worth noting for this clone: Antigen unknown.

Primers included in the PCR were 60 Vbeta and 13 Jbeta primers. Using immunoSEQ multiplex PCR, the repertoire was profiled, and TCRdb retains in-frame clones only, with some absent. The sample contains about 150,000 clones, more than 75% of which appear only once. Sequencing input: PBMCs. The receptor was derived from a man aged 25-40 years in good health and CMV-seropositive.

The CDR3 reads CASSPTQGDGYTF. CDR3 DNA sequence: TGTGCCAGCAGCCCTACACAGGGAGACGGCTACACCTTC. This chain uses TRBV4-2 with TRBJ1-2; tentatively, D is TRBD1 (6 bases). The CDR3 sequence is 13 residues long. V lost 4 bases, J lost 8 bases, and 14 bases lay in between. In germline, CDR1 is LGHNA, CDR2 YNFKEQ.